A single sample is the source of the 26 T cell receptor beta chains below, sequenced in a study of blood T cell repertoires in COVID-19. The repertoire was sequenced with immunoSEQ multiplex PCR; TCRdb's copy has only in-frame clones and lacks some. The data hold about 78,000 clones, with around 86% observed a single time. Material for sequencing was peripheral blood. The receptors were gathered from a man aged 50 to 60 with active or convalescent COVID-19.

The J gene is TRBJ1-6, the V gene TRBV28; no definite D call. Trimming took 4 bases from V and 10 from J, leaving 11 bases between them. The CDR3 runs 13 residues. CDR1 is MDHEN, CDR2 SYDVKM, per germline. The CDR3 DNA reads as TGTGCCAGCAGTTCGAAAGGGAGGTCACCCCTCCACTTT. It is translated as CASSSKGRSPLHF. Complete variable domain (other parts from reference TRBV28 and TRBJ1-6): DVKVTQSSRYLVKRTGEKVFLECVQDMDHENMFWYRQDPGLGLRLIYFSYDVKMKEKGDIPEGYSVSREKKERFSLILESASTNQTSMYLCASSSKGRSPLHFGNGTRLTVT.

This chain uses TRBV27 with TRBJ1-1; 7 bases line up with TRBD1. Germline V gives CDR1 MNHEY, CDR2 SMNVEV (reference sequence). The V and J ends lost 7 bases and 0 bases, in that order; junction bases with no gene match: 5. The CDR3 contains 14 residues. The CDR3 sequence: CASTRDRMNTEAFF. The CDR3 DNA follows: TGTGCCAGCACTCGGGACAGAATGAACACTGAAGCTTTCTTT.

The J gene is TRBJ2-3, the V gene TRBV20-1; 8 nucleotides line up with TRBD2. The ends lost 3 bases at V and 4 bases at J; junction bases unmatched: 9. From germline, CDR1 is DFQATT and CDR2 SNEGSKA (reference sequence). The CDR3 has 15 residues. CDR3 nucleotides: TGCAGTGCTAGTGCAACTAGCGGAGCCCCAGATACGCAGTATTTT. Translated, it gives CSASATSGAPDTQYF.

This chain connects TRBV28 to TRBJ2-7; TRBD2 matches at 7 bases. Per germline, CDR1 MDHEN and CDR2 SYDVKM. The CDR3 spans 14 residues. Trimming removed 5 bases from V and 7 bases from J; junction bases left unmatched: 11. CDR3 sequence reads: CASSTKGLVREQYF. In DNA, the CDR3 is TGTGCCAGCAGTACAAAAGGACTAGTTCGGGAGCAGTACTTC.

V usage is TRBV19 and J usage is TRBJ2-1; the match to TRBD1 covers 8 bases. The V gene's germline CDR1 is LNHDA and CDR2 SQIVND (reference sequence). This CDR3 contains 14 residues. The V gene end was trimmed by 3 bases and the J gene end by 9 bases; junction bases not matched to a gene: 7. The CDR3: CASSIGTGTGEQFF. CDR3 nucleotide sequence: TGTGCCAGTAGTATTGGGACAGGAACGGGTGAGCAGTTCTTC.

The rearrangement joins TRBV5-8 to TRBJ1-2; perhaps TRBD1 as D (5 bases). This CDR3 contains 14 residues. Germline loops: CDR1 SGHTS, CDR2 YDEGEE. The V and J ends lost 4 bases and 4 bases respectively, with 14 bases between them. CDR3 sequence reads: CASSQGGGTYGYTF. The CDR3, as DNA: TGTGCCAGCAGCCAAGGCGGGGGAACCTATGGCTACACCTTC.

The chain carries TRBV10-1 and TRBJ2-5; D unresolved. The V end lost 0 bases, the J end lost 5 bases, and 10 bases lay between the germline ends. The CDR3 covers 14 residues. Germline assignment: CDR1 WNHNN and CDR2 SYGVQD (reference sequence). Here the CDR3 DNA reads TGCGCCAGCAGTGAGTCCCTGAGGCCGGAGACCCAGTACTTC. It yields the protein CASSESLRPETQYF.

The rearrangement links TRBV3-1 (or the pseudogene TRBV3-2) to TRBJ2-7; 10 nucleotides match TRBD2. After removal of 0 bases from V and 4 bases from J, the junction contained 12 bases not matched to a gene. Per germline, CDR1 LGHDT and CDR2 YNNKEL (reference sequence). The CDR3 totals 18 residues. CDR3 bases: TGTGCCAGCAGCCAAGATCCTTTCCTAGCGGGGGTGGAATACGAGCAGTACTTC. Amino acids: CASSQDPFLAGVEYEQYF.

This chain connects TRBV29-1 to TRBJ2-6, with 11 positions matching TRBD1. The CDR3 contains 18 residues. Germline loops: CDR1 SQVTM, CDR2 ANQGSEA. V trimming: 3 bases; J trimming: 4 bases; junction bases outside the gene matches: 11. CDR3 loop: CSVEAGQGAWAGANVLTF. CDR3 bases: TGCAGCGTTGAGGCCGGACAGGGGGCCTGGGCCGGGGCCAACGTCCTGACTTTC.

About this clone: In the same sample, other DNA sequences code for this CDR3. V is TRBV18 and J is TRBJ2-5; D is uncertain. Germline assignment: CDR1 KGHSH and CDR2 LQKENI. The CDR3 totals 14 residues. V lost 3 bases to trimming and J lost 0 bases, with 8 bases between them. CDR3 nucleotides: TGTGCCAGCTCACCTGGGCAGCACCAAGAGACCCAGTACTTC. It yields the protein CASSPGQHQETQYF.

J is TRBJ2-2 and V is TRBV5-5; 7 bases line up with TRBD1. V shed 3 bases and J 4 bases; nucleotides not matched to a gene: 12. Germline V gives CDR1 SGHKS, CDR2 YYEKEE (reference sequence). The CDR3 is 17 amino acids. CDR3 bases: TGTGCCAGCAGCTGGCAATCTCCGGGACAGCTCACCGGGGAGCTGTTTTTT. This gives the protein CASSWQSPGQLTGELFF.

The V call is TRBV7-9, the J call TRBJ1-2; TRBD1 is a possible D gene (5 bases). The CDR3 spans 14 residues. CDR1 and CDR2 from the germline V gene are SEHNR and FQNEAQ (reference sequence). Trimming took off 2 bases at V and 4 bases at J, with 11 bases between the two ends. CDR3 in DNA: TGTGCCAGCAGCTTAATTCAGGGCGGCTATGGCTACACCTTC. Translating gives CASSLIQGGYGYTF.

This chain uses TRBV6-2 or TRBV6-3 with TRBJ2-3, with 10 nucleotides matching TRBD2. The germline V gene has CDR1 MNHEY and CDR2 SVGEGT. Unmatched junction bases numbered 8, after V lost 5 bases and J lost 3 bases. The CDR3 is 16 residues long. Here the CDR3 DNA reads TGTGCCAGCAGTATAGCGGGGGGACCGGGGACAGATACGCAGTATTTT. As protein: CASSIAGGPGTDTQYF.

The CDR3 DNA sequence: TGTGCCAGCAGCCAAGATCCGGGAACCTACAATGAGCAGTTCTTC. Amino acid sequence: CASSQDPGTYNEQFF. This rearrangement joins TRBV3-1 (or the pseudogene TRBV3-2) to TRBJ2-1, with D possibly matching TRBD2 (5 bases). Germline lookup yields CDR1 LGHDT and CDR2 YNNKEL (reference sequence). This CDR3 comprises 15 residues. V shed 0 bases and J shed 2 bases, with 8 bases lying between them.

The chain carries TRBV18 and TRBJ2-7; maybe TRBD1 (5 bases). The CDR3 sequence is 15 residues long. Trimming took 2 bases from V and 2 from J, leaving 13 bases between them. The V gene's germline CDR1 is KGHSH and CDR2 LQKENI. The CDR3 region has the DNA TGTGCCAGCTCACCAAGTACAGGTTCAACCTACGAGCAGTACGTC. As protein: CASSPSTGSTYEQYV.

V usage is TRBV5-1 and J usage is TRBJ1-3, with D unresolved. The CDR3 runs 16 residues. The ends were cut back, 0 bases at V and 4 bases at J, with 14 bases in the middle. Germline CDR1 is SGHRS and CDR2 is YFSETQ. The CDR3 here is CASSLAGLRGGNTIYF. The CDR3 DNA reads as TGCGCCAGCAGCTTGGCCGGGCTACGGGGAGGAAACACCATATATTTT.

V and J are TRBV7-8 and TRBJ1-4, with D unclear. Germline CDR1 is SGHVS and CDR2 is FQNEAQ. Trimming shortened V by 5 bases and J by 7 bases, and 11 bases separated the two germline ends. CDR3 length: 13 residues. In nucleotides, the CDR3 is TGTGCCAGCAGCCCCCGAGATGTTGAAAAACTGTTTTTT. Amino acids: CASSPRDVEKLFF.

This chain links TRBV7-2 with TRBJ2-3; D is unclear. Germline V gene data show CDR1 as SGHTA and CDR2 as FQGNSA. Trimming removed 2 bases from V and 1 base from J, with 4 bases in between. The CDR3 is 13 amino acids. The CDR3: CASSLSRTDTQYF. In DNA, the CDR3 is TGTGCCAGCAGCTTATCTCGCACAGATACGCAGTATTTT.

V and J are TRBV24-1 and TRBJ1-2, with a weak D call TRBD1 (5 bases). Trimming removed 8 bases from V and 2 bases from J, with 14 bases in between. The CDR3 is 14 amino acids. Germline-derived CDR1 and CDR2 are KGHDR and SFDVKD. CDR3 nucleotide sequence: TGTGCCACCATTCGGACTCGGGGGAACTATGGCTACACCTTC. Its translation is CATIRTRGNYGYTF.

This clone occurred once. The V call is TRBV11-2, the J call TRBJ2-7; 7 bases are shared with TRBD2. Trimming at V came to 4 bases and at J to 3 bases, leaving 9 bases not matched to a gene. The length of the CDR3 is 15 residues. Germline V lookup: CDR1 SGHAT, CDR2 FQNNGV. The chain's CDR3 is CASSSLSGGVYEQYF. In DNA, the CDR3 is TGTGCCAGCAGCTCCTTATCGGGGGGTGTCTACGAGCAGTACTTC.

V and J are TRBV11-2 and TRBJ2-2; TRBD1 aligns across 10 bases. V dropped 3 bases and J dropped 7; count of bases not matched to a gene: 5. From germline, CDR1 is SGHAT and CDR2 FQNNGV. The CDR3 is made up of 15 amino acids. In nucleotides, the CDR3 is TGTGCCAGCAGCTTTGGGACAGGGGAAGGCGGGGAGCTGTTTTTT. This codes for CASSFGTGEGGELFF.

The V call is TRBV6-5, the J call TRBJ2-1; perhaps TRBD2 as D (5 bases). The CDR3 sequence is 13 residues long. Trimming took off 6 bases at V and 7 bases at J, with 13 bases between the two ends. Germline loops: CDR1 MNHEY, CDR2 SVGAGI. CDR3 in DNA: TGTGCCAGCAGAAGGCAGGACTCAAATGAGCAGTTCTTC. Translation: CASRRQDSNEQFF.

The V gene is TRBV11-2, the J gene TRBJ2-7, with 7 bases lining up with TRBD1. This CDR3 comprises 15 residues. Germline CDR1 and CDR2: SGHAT and FQNNGV. V gave up 6 bases and J gave up 3 bases; unmatched junction bases: 11. The CDR3 region has the DNA TGTGCCAGCAGACCTTCGACAGGGATAAGCTACGAGCAGTACTTC. Translating it yields CASRPSTGISYEQYF.

This chain connects TRBV6-1 to TRBJ2-5; D call uncertain. There are 13 residues in the CDR3. Germline CDR1 is MNHNS and CDR2 is SASEGT. V lost 1 base and J 2 bases, leaving 5 bases between the germline ends. CDR3 sequence (DNA): TGTGCCAGCAGTGAAGTACAGCAAGAGACCCAGTACTTC. Protein product: CASSEVQQETQYF.

The V and J genes are TRBV2 and TRBJ2-1, with TRBD2 matching 11 bases. Germline CDR1 and CDR2: SNHLY and FYNNEI. This CDR3 is built from 15 residues. Trimming at V came to 2 bases and at J to 8 bases, leaving 5 bases not matched to a gene. The CDR3 bases are TGTGCCAGCAGTGAAAGGTCTAGCGGGGGGTATGAGCAGTTCTTC. Amino acid sequence: CASSERSSGGYEQFF.

This sequence joins TRBV7-2 and TRBJ2-7; 9 bases are a match to TRBD1. The CDR3 is made up of 18 amino acids. V dropped 5 bases and J dropped 1; count of bases not matched to a gene: 15. CDR1 is SGHTA, CDR2 FQGNSA, per germline. As DNA, the CDR3 is TGTGCCAGCAGCCTCTCTATGTACAGGGGGCTCGATTCCTACGAGCAGTACGTC. Translation: CASSLSMYRGLDSYEQYV.